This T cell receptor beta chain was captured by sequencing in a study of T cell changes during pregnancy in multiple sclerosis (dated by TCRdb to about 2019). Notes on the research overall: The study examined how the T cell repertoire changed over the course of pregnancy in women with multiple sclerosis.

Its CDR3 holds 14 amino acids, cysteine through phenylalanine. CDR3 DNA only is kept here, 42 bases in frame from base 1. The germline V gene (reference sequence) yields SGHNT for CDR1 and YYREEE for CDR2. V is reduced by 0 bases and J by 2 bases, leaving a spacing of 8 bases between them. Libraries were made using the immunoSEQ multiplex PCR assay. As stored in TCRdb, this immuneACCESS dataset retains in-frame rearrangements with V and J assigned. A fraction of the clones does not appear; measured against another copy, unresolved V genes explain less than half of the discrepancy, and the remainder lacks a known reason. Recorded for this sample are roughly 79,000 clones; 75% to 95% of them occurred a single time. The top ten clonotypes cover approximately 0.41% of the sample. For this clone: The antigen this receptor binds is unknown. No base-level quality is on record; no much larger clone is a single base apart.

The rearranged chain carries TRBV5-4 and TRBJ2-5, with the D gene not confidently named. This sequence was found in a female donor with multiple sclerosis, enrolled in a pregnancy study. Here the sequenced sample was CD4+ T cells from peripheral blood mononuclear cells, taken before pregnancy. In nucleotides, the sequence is TGTGCCAGCAGCTTGGTGGCTAGACAAGAGACCCAGTACTTC. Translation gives CASSLVARQETQYF.